This T cell receptor (beta chain) was found in a study of T cell changes during pregnancy in multiple sclerosis. Libraries were prepared by immunoSEQ multiplex PCR; TCRdb keeps only in-frame clonotypes and omits some of them. The repertoire holds 70,000 to 95,000 clones, with about 90% as singletons. The CDR3 is made up of 16 amino acids. From germline, CDR1 is SGHNT and CDR2 YYREEE (reference sequence). Trimming removed 6 bases from V and 0 bases from J, with 16 bases in between. This sequence joins TRBV5-4 and TRBJ2-1; a weak D match, TRBD1 (5 bases). This specimen was CD4+ T cells from peripheral blood mononuclear cells, taken in the second trimester of pregnancy. The TCR was taken from a female donor with multiple sclerosis, enrolled in a pregnancy study. As DNA, the CDR3 is TGTGCCAGCACCACACAGGTTACGAGCTCCTACAATGAGCAGTTCTTC. Protein sequence: CASTTQVTSSYNEQFF.